This T cell receptor beta chain was documented in a study of blood T cell repertoires in COVID-19. Overall study context: Nucleic acid was either cDNA or gDNA, and it came from T cells, B-cell-depleted T cells, or PBMCs.

In the authors' methods: Reference gene primer amplification in the assay estimated nucleated cell counts. Measured with immunoSEQ multiplex PCR; TCRdb has only the in-frame clones, and not every one. That table furnishes V, J and clone size, whereas the DNA furnished D and trimming. The repertoire holds about 230,000 clones, over 80% seen once, with around 26% in the top ten. The CDR3 contains 13 residues. J was trimmed by 2 bases and V by 6 bases; bases with no gene match: 3. The V gene's germline CDR1 is MNHEY and CDR2 SVGAGI. Material: peripheral blood. The sequence came from a man between 35 and 55 years old with acute or convalescent COVID-19. The rearrangement joins TRBV6-5 to TRBJ2-5, with 7 bases matching TRBD1. The CDR3 coding sequence is TGTGCCAGCAGCGACAGGGTTCAAGAGACCCAGTACTTC. Protein sequence: CASSDRVQETQYF.